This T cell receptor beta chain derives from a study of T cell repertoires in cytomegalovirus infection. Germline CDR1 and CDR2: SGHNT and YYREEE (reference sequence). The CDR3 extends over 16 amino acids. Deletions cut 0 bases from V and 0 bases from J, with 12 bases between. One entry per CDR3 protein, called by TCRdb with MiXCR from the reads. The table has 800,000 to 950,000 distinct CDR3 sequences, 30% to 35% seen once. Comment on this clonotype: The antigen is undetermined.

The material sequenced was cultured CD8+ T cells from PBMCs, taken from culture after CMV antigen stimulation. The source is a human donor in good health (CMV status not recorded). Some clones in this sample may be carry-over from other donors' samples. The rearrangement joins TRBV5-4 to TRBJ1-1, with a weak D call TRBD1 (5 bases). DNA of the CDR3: TGTGCCAGCAGCTTGGGATTAGGAGGGGTGAACACTGAAGCTTTCTTT. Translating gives CASSLGLGGVNTEAFF.